These 21 T cell receptor beta chains share one sample of origin, sequenced in a study of T cell changes during pregnancy in multiple sclerosis. Generated by immunoSEQ multiplex PCR, the TCRdb table keeps only in-frame clones and is missing some. The sample has about 87,000 clones; 93% are singletons. The sample here was peripheral blood, taken in the third trimester of pregnancy. These receptors were collected from a female donor in good health, enrolled as a control in a pregnancy study.

V and J are TRBV27 and TRBJ2-2; 7 nucleotides match TRBD1. V trimming: 0 bases; J trimming: 9 bases; junction bases outside the gene matches: 10. Germline V gene sequence: CDR1 MNHEY, CDR2 SMNVEV (reference sequence). The CDR3 is 16 residues long. The CDR3 sequence is CASSLSGGVGARELFF. The CDR3 DNA reads as TGTGCCAGCAGTTTATCAGGGGGCGTGGGGGCCCGGGAGCTGTTTTTT.

The chain carries TRBV5-6 and TRBJ2-1; D might be TRBD1 (6 bases). The CDR3 consists of 15 residues. V lost 1 base to trimming and J lost 2 bases, with 10 bases between them. Germline V lookup: CDR1 SGHDT, CDR2 YYEEEE. The CDR3 DNA reads as TGTGCCAGCAGCTTGCCGGGACACACCTACAATGAGCAGTTCTTC. Protein sequence: CASSLPGHTYNEQFF.

The chain has TRBV7-9 and TRBJ1-2, with a possible D match to TRBD1 (6 bases). Germline CDR1 SEHNR, CDR2 FQNEAQ (reference sequence). Trimming removed 5 bases from V and 0 bases from J, with 13 bases in between. This CDR3 region has 15 residues. In nucleotides, the CDR3 is TGTGCCAGCAGCCATCGACAGGTAGCTAACTATGGCTACACCTTC. Its protein product is CASSHRQVANYGYTF.

The rearrangement uses TRBV6-1 and TRBJ1-2; tentatively, D is TRBD1 (6 bases). V was pared by 2 bases and J by 5 bases, with 12 bases between. The CDR3 is made up of 14 amino acids. CDR1 is MNHNS and CDR2 is SASEGT in the germline V gene. The CDR3: CASSERRQAYGYTF. In DNA form, the CDR3 reads TGTGCCAGCAGTGAACGTCGACAGGCTTATGGCTACACCTTC.

The chain carries TRBV4-1 and TRBJ1-6; 10 bases map to TRBD1. This CDR3 contains 15 residues. Germline loops: CDR1 MGHRA, CDR2 YSYEKL. Germline trimming cut 4 bases from V and 5 bases from J; bases unmatched to any gene: 2. The CDR3 region has the DNA TGCGCCAGCAGCCGCGGGACAGGGGATAATTCACCCCTCCACTTT. This sequence encodes CASSRGTGDNSPLHF.

The rearrangement uses TRBV2 and TRBJ1-1; tentative D call: TRBD1 (5 bases). CDR1 and CDR2 from the germline V gene are SNHLY and FYNNEI. The germline V and J ends were trimmed by 7 bases and 10 bases, with 22 bases remaining between them. This CDR3 is 14 amino acids long. The CDR3 sequence: CASITDNAGMVAFF. CDR3 coding DNA: TGTGCCAGCATTACTGACAATGCAGGGATGGTAGCTTTCTTT.

V usage is TRBV5-1 and J usage is TRBJ2-7, with TRBD2 matching over 7 bases. Germline V gene sequence: CDR1 SGHRS, CDR2 YFSETQ. This CDR3 is 17 amino acids long. The junction had 13 bases not matched to a gene; V was cut back by 4 bases and J by 0 bases. In DNA, the CDR3 is TGCGCCAGCAGCACACGACTAGCCGTAATCAGCTCCTACGAGCAGTACTTC. It codes for CASSTRLAVISSYEQYF.

V is TRBV4-1 and J is TRBJ1-5; 10 bases match TRBD1. Germline values: CDR1 MGHRA, CDR2 YSYEKL. CDR3 length: 15 residues. Trimming took 5 bases from V and 7 from J; bases not matched to a gene: 8. CDR3 amino acids: CASSIGDRGYQPQHF. CDR3 sequence (DNA): TGCGCCAGCAGCATAGGGGACAGGGGATACCAGCCCCAGCATTTT.

This sequence joins TRBV6-1 and TRBJ1-2; D uncertain. Trimming stripped 4 bases from V and 4 bases from J, with 13 bases between. CDR1 and CDR2 (germline): MNHNS, SASEGT. The length of the CDR3 is 14 residues. CDR3 loop: CASSGTTAGYGYTF. The CDR3 DNA sequence: TGTGCCAGCAGTGGAACAACCGCGGGCTATGGCTACACCTTC.

This chain links TRBV13 with TRBJ1-4; 7 bases match TRBD1. CDR1 and CDR2 from the germline V gene are PRHDT and FYEKMQ (reference sequence). V lost 5 bases to trimming and J lost 7 bases; unmatched junction nucleotides: 10. CDR3 length: 15 amino acids. The chain's CDR3 is CASSGRRGLGEKLFF. As DNA, the CDR3 is TGTGCCAGCAGCGGACGAAGGGGGCTTGGTGAAAAACTGTTTTTT.

The chain employs TRBV6-4 and TRBJ1-5; D perhaps matches TRBD1 (6 bases). Per germline, CDR1 MRHNA and CDR2 SNTAGT. The CDR3 has 15 residues. Trimming removed 5 bases from V and 4 bases from J, with 15 bases in between. The DNA of the CDR3 is TGTGCCAGCAGTTCCGCCGACAGGTCAAATCAGCCCCAGCATTTT. Translation: CASSSADRSNQPQHF.

This rearrangement joins TRBV7-9 to TRBJ2-5; tentative D call: TRBD1 (5 bases). The germline V gene has CDR1 SEHNR and CDR2 FQNEAQ (reference sequence). This CDR3 comprises 14 residues. Trimming took off 2 bases at V and 5 bases at J, with 12 bases between the two ends. The CDR3 loop is CASSLQGEWETQYF. The CDR3 nucleotides read TGTGCCAGCAGCTTACAGGGCGAATGGGAGACCCAGTACTTC.

The chain has TRBV2 and TRBJ2-1; D is perhaps TRBD2 (5 bases). Trimming left V 6 bases short and J 15 bases short, with 21 bases between. The germline CDR1 and CDR2 sequences are SNHLY and FYNNEI. The CDR3 contains 13 residues. The CDR3 DNA sequence: TGTGCCAGCAGGGCGACTACAGATTCGACTCCGTTCTTC. It encodes CASRATTDSTPFF.

The rearrangement links TRBV14 to TRBJ2-1, with 8 bases fitting TRBD2. Trimming removed 5 bases from V and 0 bases from J; junction bases left unmatched: 6. Germline V gene sequence: CDR1 SGHDN, CDR2 FVKESK. The CDR3 length is 16 residues. Here the CDR3 reads CASSYIAGNSYNEQFF. Written as DNA, the CDR3 is TGTGCCAGCAGCTACATAGCGGGGAACTCCTACAATGAGCAGTTCTTC.

V gene TRBV15 combines with J gene TRBJ2-2; 7 nucleotides align to TRBD2. The germline gives CDR1 LNHNV, CDR2 YYDKDF (reference sequence). V gave up 4 bases and J gave up 1 base; unmatched junction bases: 3. CDR3 length: 15 amino acids. Here the CDR3 reads CATSKASGNTGELFF. The CDR3 DNA reads TGTGCCACCAGCAAGGCTAGCGGGAACACCGGGGAGCTGTTTTTT.

The chain joins TRBV13 to TRBJ1-4; D not certain. Germline V CDR1 and CDR2: PRHDT, FYEKMQ (reference sequence). CDR3 length: 14 residues. V shed 5 bases and J shed 7 bases, with 14 bases lying between them. CDR3 DNA sequence: TGTGCCAGCAGCCTGATGGCCTCTCTTGAAAAACTGTTTTTT. Protein: CASSLMASLEKLFF.

The chain recombines TRBV10-3 with TRBJ2-1, with 7 bases that match TRBD1. V trimming: 10 bases; J trimming: 6 bases; junction bases outside the gene matches: 9. This CDR3 has 13 amino acids. Looked up from germline, CDR1 is ENHRY and CDR2 is SYGVKD. CDR3 residues: CATSSRQGNEQFF. The CDR3 DNA sequence: TGTGCCACCTCCTCGCGACAGGGCAATGAGCAGTTCTTC.

The genes are TRBV15 and TRBJ1-3; unclear D gene. From germline, CDR1 is LNHNV and CDR2 YYDKDF (reference sequence). V was pared by 8 bases and J by 4 bases, with 15 bases between. There are 14 residues in the CDR3. CDR3 nucleotide sequence: TGTGCCACCTCCGAGCGGTTCCTAGGAAACACCATATATTTT. It specifies CATSERFLGNTIYF. Combining the CDR3 with reference TRBV15 and TRBJ1-3 gives the whole variable domain DAMVIQNPRYQVTQFGKPVTLSCSQTLNHNVMYWYQQKSSQAPKLLFHYYDKDFNNEADTPDNFQSRRPNTSFCFLDIRSPGLGDTAMYLCATSERFLGNTIYFGEGSWLTVV.

This sequence joins TRBV28 and TRBJ1-2; no definite D call. CDR1 is MDHEN, CDR2 SYDVKM, per germline. Trimming took off 4 bases at V and 0 bases at J, with 6 bases between the two ends. The CDR3 totals 13 residues. The CDR3 nucleotides read TGTGCCAGCAGTTGGGCTCCTAACTATGGCTACACCTTC. Its translation is CASSWAPNYGYTF.

This clone was seen only once. In DNA, the CDR3 is TGTGCCATCAAGGGTGTGACGGGGACAGACTCCTACGAGCAGTACTTC. It specifies CAIKGVTGTDSYEQYF. The chain carries TRBV10-3 and TRBJ2-7; 7 bases agree with TRBD1. The CDR3 is 16 amino acids. The germline CDR1 and CDR2 sequences are ENHRY and SYGVKD. Losses at the gene ends were 7 bases for V and 0 bases for J; bases not matched to a gene: 12.

The chain links TRBV4-2 to TRBJ2-1, with D possibly being TRBD2 (5 bases). Germline V gene lookup returns CDR1 LGHNA and CDR2 YNFKEQ. The CDR3 loop spans 12 amino acids. V shed 1 base and J shed 15 bases, with 13 bases lying between them. The CDR3 reads CASSQGASPLFF. The CDR3 nucleotides read TGTGCCAGCAGCCAAGGGGCTAGCCCCCTGTTCTTC.